This T cell receptor beta chain is from a study of T cells in Graves' hyperthyroidism and ophthalmopathy. Uncontrolled infection, other autoimmune disease, pregnancy or lactation excluded patients. Each 10 ml fresh peripheral blood draw supplied the PBMCs. Many counts were recorded for this clonotype. This CDR3 region has 13 residues. Germline CDR1 reads DFQATT; CDR2 reads SNEGSKA (reference sequence). V gave up 5 bases and J gave up 4 bases, with 14 bases separating them. TCR beta CDR3 sequences were amplified from RNA transcripts. When the TCR CDR3 underwent first-round RT-PCR, the HTBI primer set was used. TCRdb reprocessed the multiplex PCR reads with MiXCR, giving one entry per CDR3 protein. The sample consists of hundreds of thousands of distinct CDR3 sequences, around 25% of them appearing once.

The chain recombines TRBV20-1 with TRBJ1-2; D is unclear. What was sequenced was blood. This TCR came from a middle-aged woman with Graves' ophthalmopathy. The CDR3 loop is CSAGGRVSYGYTF. DNA for the CDR3: TGCAGTGCTGGCGGAAGGGTTTCCTATGGCTACACCTTC.